These 26 T cell receptor beta chains came from one sample sequenced in a study of cytomegalovirus exposure and HLA in healthy donors. PCR primers comprised 60 Vbeta and 13 Jbeta primers. The protocol was immunoSEQ multiplex PCR, while the TCRdb copy is restricted to in-frame clones and leaves out a portion. The sample contains 160,000 or so clones, over 75% of which appear only once. Sequenced sample: PBMCs. The receptors here all came from a man in his forties in good health and CMV-seronegative.

This chain joins TRBV5-1 and TRBJ2-7, with 10 bases that match TRBD1. Trimming removed 0 bases from V and 2 bases from J; junction bases left unmatched: 2. Per the germline V gene, CDR1 is SGHRS and CDR2 is YFSETQ. This CDR3 is built from 15 residues. DNA for the CDR3: TGCGCCAGCAGCTTGGGGGGGACAGGGGCCTACGAGCAGTACTTC. Translating gives CASSLGGTGAYEQYF.

The chain joins TRBV28 to TRBJ2-3; 9 bases are a match to TRBD2. Trimming removed 2 bases from V and 1 base from J; junction bases left unmatched: 4. The CDR3 extends over 16 amino acids. The germline CDR1 and CDR2 sequences are MDHEN and SYDVKM. The CDR3 here is CASSLRRGGGTDTQYF. In DNA form, the CDR3 reads TGTGCCAGCAGTTTAAGGCGGGGGGGCGGCACAGATACGCAGTATTTT.

This chain links TRBV10-3 with TRBJ1-6; 7 bases map to TRBD1. The CDR3 is made up of 15 amino acids. Germline V lookup: CDR1 ENHRY, CDR2 SYGVKD. V dropped 5 bases and J dropped 7; count of bases not matched to a gene: 8. The DNA for the CDR3 is TGTGCCATCAGTACCCGGGGACAGCAGAATTCACCCCTCCACTTT. This encodes CAISTRGQQNSPLHF.

The genes are TRBV6-5 and TRBJ2-2; D is perhaps TRBD1 (6 bases). V lost 6 bases, J lost 3 bases, and 8 bases lay in between. The CDR3 consists of 13 residues. Germline assignment: CDR1 MNHEY and CDR2 SVGAGI. Here the CDR3 DNA reads TGTGCCAGCAGAGGACAGCACACCGGGGAGCTGTTTTTT. This sequence encodes CASRGQHTGELFF.

The gene calls are TRBV27 and TRBJ2-6; a possible D gene is TRBD2 (6 bases). The V gene lost 6 bases and the J gene lost 3 bases, with 15 bases spanning the gap. Germline V CDR1 and CDR2: MNHEY, SMNVEV (reference sequence). CDR3 length equals 16 residues. CDR3: CASRPPGVGGANVLTF. CDR3 sequence (DNA): TGTGCCAGCAGACCCCCGGGGGTTGGTGGGGCCAACGTCCTGACTTTC. The variable domain in full, with the rest retrieved from reference TRBV27 and TRBJ2-6, is EAQVTQNPRYLITVTGKKLTVTCSQNMNHEYMSWYRQDPGLGLRQIYYSMNVEVTDKGDVPEGYKVSRKEKRNFPLILESPSPNQTSLYFCASRPPGVGGANVLTFGAGSRLTVL.

The chain links TRBV4-1 to TRBJ1-2; 10 bases match TRBD1. The length of the CDR3 is 16 residues. Trimming cost V 2 bases and J 3 bases; bases outside gene matches: 6. The V gene's germline CDR1 is MGHRA and CDR2 YSYEKL. Here the CDR3 DNA reads TGCGCCAGCAGCCAACCAAGACAGGGGGCCTACTATGGCTACACCTTC. Translating it yields CASSQPRQGAYYGYTF.

The V and J genes are TRBV29-1 and TRBJ1-2; the D gene is possibly TRBD1 (6 bases). This CDR3 is built from 16 residues. The germline CDR1 and CDR2 sequences are SQVTM and ANQGSEA. V dropped 5 bases and J dropped 0 bases, with 19 bases sitting between them. CDR3 region: CSVIGQTGGPNYGYTF. The CDR3 DNA reads as TGCAGCGTTATTGGACAGACCGGCGGGCCTAACTATGGCTACACCTTC.

The chain uses TRBV5-1 and TRBJ2-3; 7 bases line up with TRBD2. Germline V gene sequence: CDR1 SGHRS, CDR2 YFSETQ. V lost 0 bases to trimming and J lost 0 bases; unmatched junction nucleotides: 4. This CDR3 contains 16 residues. The CDR3 region is CASSLDSGGSTDTQYF. CDR3 DNA: TGCGCCAGCAGCTTGGATTCCGGGGGGAGCACAGATACGCAGTATTTT. Looking up the rest from reference TRBV5-1 and TRBJ2-3 gives the full variable domain: KAGVTQTPRYLIKTRGQQVTLSCSPISGHRSVSWYQQTPGQGLQFLFEYFSETQRNKGNFPGRFSGRQFSNSRSEMNVSTLELGDSALYLCASSLDSGGSTDTQYFGPGTRLTVL.

This clone has a single count. The chain joins TRBV9 to TRBJ2-7; the D is unclear. The CDR3 totals 15 residues. Germline V gives CDR1 SGDLS, CDR2 YYNGEE. The V end lost 0 bases, the J end lost 6 bases, and 16 bases lay between the germline ends. CDR3 residues: CASSVVELRSGEQYF. CDR3 DNA: TGTGCCAGCAGCGTAGTTGAGCTTAGGTCAGGCGAGCAGTACTTC.

The chain combines TRBV7-8 with TRBJ1-6, with a weak D call TRBD1 (5 bases). The CDR3 covers 14 residues. CDR1 is SGHVS and CDR2 is FQNEAQ in the germline V gene. Trimming took 0 bases from V and 7 from J, leaving 7 bases between them. The CDR3 loop reads CASSLAGANSPLHF. CDR3 nucleotides: TGTGCCAGCAGCTTAGCAGGGGCCAATTCACCCCTCCACTTT.

The chain uses TRBV5-1 and TRBJ2-7; 10 positions agree with TRBD2. This CDR3 has 13 residues. V dropped 7 bases and J dropped 2; count of bases not matched to a gene: 3. CDR1 SGHRS and CDR2 YFSETQ come from the germline V gene. The CDR3 region is CASASGGAYEQYF. DNA of the CDR3: TGCGCCAGCGCGAGCGGGGGGGCCTACGAGCAGTACTTC. Full variable domain (rest looked up from reference TRBV5-1 and TRBJ2-7): KAGVTQTPRYLIKTRGQQVTLSCSPISGHRSVSWYQQTPGQGLQFLFEYFSETQRNKGNFPGRFSGRQFSNSRSEMNVSTLELGDSALYLCASASGGAYEQYFGPGTRLTVT.

The gene calls are TRBV11-1 and TRBJ2-7; D gene unclear. This CDR3 contains 16 residues. V lost 1 base, J lost 2 bases, and 15 bases lay in between. Germline V CDR1 and CDR2: SGHAT, FQDESV (reference sequence). The CDR3 bases are TGTGCCAGCAGCTTAGTTCCCCACCAAACAACCTACGAGCAGTACTTC. This sequence encodes CASSLVPHQTTYEQYF.

The chain uses TRBV2 and TRBJ2-1; tentatively, D is TRBD2 (6 bases). The CDR3 totals 15 residues. Germline CDR1 reads SNHLY; CDR2 reads FYNNEI. Trimming took 10 bases from V and 1 from J, leaving 17 bases between them. The CDR3 sequence: CATDPGSGSYNEQFF. In nucleotides, the CDR3 is TGTGCCACAGATCCGGGGAGCGGGTCCTACAATGAGCAGTTCTTC.

The chain links TRBV18 to TRBJ2-7; 8 positions match TRBD1. Germline CDR1 is KGHSH and CDR2 is LQKENI. The CDR3 runs 16 residues. V shed 3 bases and J 2 bases; nucleotides not matched to a gene: 9. The CDR3 reads CASSPSGTGSTYEQYF. As DNA, the CDR3 is TGTGCCAGCTCACCTTCCGGGACAGGCTCTACCTACGAGCAGTACTTC.

The V call is TRBV28, the J call TRBJ1-5; 7 bases match TRBD1. Trimming at V came to 5 bases and at J to 8 bases, leaving 6 bases not matched to a gene. CDR1 and CDR2 from the germline V gene are MDHEN and SYDVKM. CDR3 size: 13 residues. CDR3 amino acids: CASSDRVGEPQHF. The CDR3 region has the DNA TGTGCCAGCAGTGACAGGGTGGGTGAGCCCCAGCATTTT.

The chain is built from TRBV5-6 and TRBJ1-4; D might be TRBD1 (6 bases). V lost 0 bases and J lost 5, with 11 bases in between. The CDR3 totals 15 residues. CDR1 and CDR2 from the germline V gene are SGHDT and YYEEEE. The CDR3 reads CASSLAQGLNEKLFF. The CDR3 DNA reads TGTGCCAGCAGCTTGGCTCAGGGGCTGAATGAAAAACTGTTTTTT.

The chain carries TRBV28 and TRBJ1-1, with D perhaps TRBD1 (6 bases). Trimming shortened V by 7 bases and J by 3 bases, and 24 bases separated the two germline ends. Germline CDR1 and CDR2: MDHEN and SYDVKM. The CDR3 is made up of 17 amino acids. The CDR3 nucleotides are TGTGCCAGCACCGTCACACAGGGTTTTTGGGGATACACTGAAGCTTTCTTT. This sequence encodes CASTVTQGFWGYTEAFF.

The genes are TRBV4-1 and TRBJ1-2; 7 bases are shared with TRBD1. From germline, CDR1 is MGHRA and CDR2 YSYEKL. Unmatched junction bases numbered 0, after V lost 1 base and J lost 4 bases. The CDR3 has 13 amino acids. The CDR3 loop is CASSQGQGYGYTF. Here the CDR3 DNA reads TGCGCCAGCAGCCAAGGACAGGGCTATGGCTACACCTTC.

Comments on this clone: Other DNA sequences of this sample code for an identical CDR3. The CDR3 DNA reads as TGTGCCAGCAGTACCTATAGCAATCAGCCCCAGCATTTT. Its translation is CASSTYSNQPQHF. The chain carries TRBV27 and TRBJ1-5; the D is unclear. The ends were cut back, 5 bases at V and 0 bases at J, with 5 bases in the middle. The CDR3 consists of 13 residues. Per germline, CDR1 MNHEY and CDR2 SMNVEV (reference sequence).

This clone showed up just a few times. The germline gene is not matched at one end of the junction; a read error may be the cause. V and J are TRBV7-9 and TRBJ2-3, with D maybe TRBD1 (7 bases). Germline V gene sequence: CDR1 SEHNR, CDR2 FQNEAQ (reference sequence). This CDR3 has 12 residues. The CDR3: CSSSSGGGTQYF. The DNA of the CDR3 is TGTTCCAGCAGCTCAGGGGGAGGTACGCAGTATTTT.

This sequence joins TRBV18 and TRBJ1-4; 7 bases fit TRBD1. Germline V CDR1 and CDR2: KGHSH, LQKENI. Trimming cost V 3 bases and J 8 bases; bases outside gene matches: 6. This CDR3 is built from 14 residues. The CDR3 protein is CASSPGRGPEKLFF. CDR3 in DNA: TGTGCCAGCTCACCGGGTAGGGGGCCCGAAAAACTGTTTTTT. Full variable domain (outside the CDR3, taken from reference TRBV18 and TRBJ1-4): NAGVMQNPRHLVRRRGQEARLRCSPMKGHSHVYWYRQLPEEGLKFMVYLQKENIIDESGMPKERFSAEFPKEGPSILRIQQVVRGDSAAYFCASSPGRGPEKLFFGSGTQLSVL.

The rearrangement uses TRBV5-1 and TRBJ2-1; D gene ambiguous. V lost 0 bases and J lost 7, with 5 bases in between. Germline CDR1 SGHRS, CDR2 YFSETQ. The CDR3 runs 12 residues. CDR3 amino acids: CASSLVFNEQFF. The CDR3 region has the DNA TGCGCCAGCAGCTTGGTATTTAATGAGCAGTTCTTC.

This chain links TRBV29-1 with TRBJ2-5; 7 bases line up with TRBD2. Germline V gene lookup returns CDR1 SQVTM and CDR2 ANQGSEA. The ends lost 4 bases at V and 3 bases at J; junction bases unmatched: 8. The CDR3 covers 14 residues. CDR3 amino acids: CSVVVAGWEETQYF. CDR3 in DNA: TGCAGCGTTGTAGTAGCGGGTTGGGAAGAGACCCAGTACTTC.

The V call is TRBV6-5, the J call TRBJ1-2; D is perhaps TRBD1 (5 bases). The CDR3 consists of 14 residues. The ends were cut back, 6 bases at V and 5 bases at J, with 16 bases in the middle. Germline CDR1 is MNHEY and CDR2 is SVGAGI. CDR3 nucleotide sequence: TGTGCCAGCAGGCCCTCGGGGGGAGGATATGGCTACACCTTC. Its translation is CASRPSGGGYGYTF.

This clone came up a few times. This chain links TRBV7-2 with TRBJ2-1; a weak D match, TRBD2 (6 bases). V dropped 5 bases and J dropped 5 bases, with 19 bases sitting between them. CDR1 and CDR2 (germline): SGHTA, FQGNSA. The CDR3 runs to 16 residues. The CDR3 DNA reads as TGTGCCAGCAGCCGCCGGGGGACTCAGGTCCACAATGAGCAGTTCTTC. Translated, it gives CASSRRGTQVHNEQFF. The full variable domain, with the rest looked up from reference TRBV7-2 and TRBJ2-1, is GAGVSQSPSNKVTEKGKDVELRCDPISGHTALYWYRQSLGQGLEFLIYFQGNSAPDKSGLPSDRFSAERTGGSVSTLTIQRTQQEDSAVYLCASSRRGTQVHNEQFFGPGTRLTVL.

J is TRBJ2-7 and V is TRBV5-1, with 11 bases that match TRBD1. CDR1 SGHRS and CDR2 YFSETQ come from the germline V gene. J was trimmed by 6 bases and V by 3 bases; bases with no gene match: 2. The CDR3 consists of 13 residues. CDR3 sequence reads: CASSWGTGGEQYF. The CDR3 DNA follows: TGCGCCAGCAGCTGGGGGACAGGGGGCGAGCAGTACTTC.